The clone carrying this T cell receptor (delta chain) was found a few times. TCRdb assigns this DNA the protein of a much larger clone, which departs from its translation at residue 5; this likely reflects a read error, and the protein shown comes from translating the DNA. Trimming removed 2 bases from V and 0 bases from J; junction bases left unmatched: 13. The CDR3 has 18 amino acids. Germline CDR1 GEAIGNYY, CDR2 EKD. TCRdb ran CATT on the multiplex PCR reads. The table lists about 1,300 delta-chain clones, around 0.89% of them singletons. This sample is drawn from a study of gamma delta lymphoproliferative disorders and STAT genes. Study-wide background: Each gamma-chain library started from at least 50 ng of genomic DNA, using the LymphoTrack Dx TCRG Assay.

The receptor sequences were amplified from genomic DNA of peripheral blood mononuclear cells. Age- and sex-matched healthy adult donors provided control blood. This receptor was identified in a human donor in good health. V gene TRDV2 combines with J gene TRDJ1, with 8 bases aligning to TRDD3. Sequenced sample: blood. The chain's CDR3 is CACDIVGLLGANTDKLIF. The CDR3 DNA sequence: TGTGCCTGTGACATCGTGGGGTTACTGGGGGCTAACACCGATAAACTCATCTTT.